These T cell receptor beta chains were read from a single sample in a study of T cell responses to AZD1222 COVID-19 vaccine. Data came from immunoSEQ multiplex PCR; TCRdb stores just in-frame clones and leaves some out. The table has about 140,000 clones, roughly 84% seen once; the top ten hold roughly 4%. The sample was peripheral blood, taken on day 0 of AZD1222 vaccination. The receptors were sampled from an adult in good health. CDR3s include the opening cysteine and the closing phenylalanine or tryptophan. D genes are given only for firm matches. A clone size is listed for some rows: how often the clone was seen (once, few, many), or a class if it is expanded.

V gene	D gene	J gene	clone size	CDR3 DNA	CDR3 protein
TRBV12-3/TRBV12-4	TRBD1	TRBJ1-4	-	TGTGCCAGCAGTGAATTACAGGGGGTAAAACTGTTTTTT	CASSELQGVKLFF
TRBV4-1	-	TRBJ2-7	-	TGCGCCAGCAGCCAATCCAGGGATGGGGACTACGAGCAGTACTTC	CASSQSRDGDYEQYF
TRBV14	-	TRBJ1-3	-	TGTGCCAGCAGCCAAGTCACCTGGGGCTCTGGAAACACCATATATTTT	CASSQVTWGSGNTIYF
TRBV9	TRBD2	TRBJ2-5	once	TGTGCCAGCAGCGGTAGCGGGGGGGCATGGGAGACCCAGTACTTC	CASSGSGGAWETQYF
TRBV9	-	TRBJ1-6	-	TGTGCCAGCAGCGTAGGGGGGGGAAGTAATTCACCCCTCCACTTT	CASSVGGGSNSPLHF
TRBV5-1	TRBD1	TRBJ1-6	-	TGCGCCAGCAGCCTTCGCCGGACGGGACAGGGTACTTCACCCCTCCACTTT	CASSLRRTGQGTSPLHF
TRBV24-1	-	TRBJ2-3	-	TGTGCCACCAGTGTCCCCGAGTATTGGGGCACAGATACGCAGTATTTT	CATSVPEYWGTDTQYF
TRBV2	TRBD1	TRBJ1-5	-	TGTGCCAGCATCGGGACAGGGAATCAGCCCCAGCATTTT	CASIGTGNQPQHF
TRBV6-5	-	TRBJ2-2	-	TGTGCCAGCAGTTACAGACAGGACCGGAACACCGGGGAGCTGTTTTTT	CASSYRQDRNTGELFF
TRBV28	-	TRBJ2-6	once	TGTGCCAGCAGTCTAACTTTTGGTCCCTCTGGGGCCAACGTCCTGACTTTC	CASSLTFGPSGANVLTF
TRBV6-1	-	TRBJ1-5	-	TGTGCCAGCAGTGAAGACTCCCTGACAGGATATAGCAATCAGCCCCAGCATTTT	CASSEDSLTGYSNQPQHF
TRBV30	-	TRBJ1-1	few	TGTGCCTGGAGTGTACGTAGCGTAGCCCGTAGGTCCACTGAAGCTTTCTTT	CAWSVRSVARRSTEAFF
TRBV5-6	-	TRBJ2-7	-	TGTGCCAGCAGCTTGGAAGGTTATGGAGAGCAGTACTTC	CASSLEGYGEQYF
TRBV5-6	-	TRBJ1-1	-	TGTGCCAGCCGGGGGCGTTCAAACACTGAAGCTTTCTTT	CASRGRSNTEAFF
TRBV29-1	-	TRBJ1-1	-	TGCAGCGTTGATGTGGCGGACGCTGAAGCTTTCTTT	CSVDVADAEAFF
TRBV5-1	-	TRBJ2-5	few	TGCGCCAGCAGCCTACAAGAGACCCAGTACTTC	CASSLQETQYF
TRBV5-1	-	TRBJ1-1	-	TGCGCCAGCAGCTTTTCAAACACTGAAGCTTTCTTT	CASSFSNTEAFF
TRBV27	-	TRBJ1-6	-	TGTGCCAGCACGGGGCAGGGGTATAATTCACCCCTCCACTTT	CASTGQGYNSPLHF
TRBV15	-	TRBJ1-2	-	TGTGCCACCAGCAGTTTATTCCAGGGGCAGATGGGTGGCTACACCTTC	CATSSLFQGQMGGYTF
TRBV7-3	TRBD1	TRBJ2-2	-	TGTGCCAGCAGCTTAGGGACAGGGGCTACCGGGGAGCTGTTTTTT	CASSLGTGATGELFF
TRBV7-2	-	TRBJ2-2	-	TGTGCCAGCACCCCCGGGGGCCTAGTCACCGGGGAGCTGTTTTTT	CASTPGGLVTGELFF
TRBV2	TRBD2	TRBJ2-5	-	TGTGCCAGCAGTGTAGTAGCGGGGGGCCAGGAGACCCAGTACTTC	CASSVVAGGQETQYF
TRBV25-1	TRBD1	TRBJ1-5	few	TGTGCCAGCGGTACTACAGGGGATAGCAATCAGCCCCAGCATTTT	CASGTTGDSNQPQHF
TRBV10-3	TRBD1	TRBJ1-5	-	TGTGCCATCAGTGATAGTCAGGGGGTCAACCAGCCCCAGCATTTT	CAISDSQGVNQPQHF
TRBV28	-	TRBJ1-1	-	TGTGCCAGCAGTTTGGGACCAGGACTTAACACTGAAGCTTTCTTT	CASSLGPGLNTEAFF
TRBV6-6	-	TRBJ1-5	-	TGTGCCAGCAGTCCTAGCCGACGGGGTGGCAATCAGCCCCAGCATTTT	CASSPSRRGGNQPQHF